Given below is one T cell receptor (beta chain) in context. The germline V and J ends were trimmed by 2 bases and 0 bases, with 21 bases remaining between them. This CDR3 comprises 19 residues. Germline CDR1 reads LNHDA; CDR2 reads SQIVND (reference sequence). In the authors' workflow: Scientists estimated how many nucleated cells there were by amplifying reference gene primers. Repertoires were generated with immunoSEQ multiplex PCR, while TCRdb's copy carries only in-frame clones and drops some. D and trimming come from the DNA, and the V and J calls and clone size come from that table. The repertoire holds hundreds of thousands of clones, with around 88% as singletons. These data originate in a study of blood T cell repertoires in COVID-19. Across the whole study: Researchers got acute and convalescent COVID-19 samples from the United States, Italy and Spain. PBMCs, B-cell-depleted T cells, or T cells provided the cDNA or gDNA that made up the material.

The sequenced material came from peripheral blood. The rearrangement links TRBV19 to TRBJ2-3; the D gene is possibly TRBD1 (5 bases). The TCR comes from a woman under 40 who had recovered from COVID-19. Here the CDR3 reads CASSIRRGALTRSTDTQYF. The CDR3 bases are TGTGCCAGTAGTATAAGAAGGGGTGCCCTTACCAGAAGCACAGATACGCAGTATTTT. Complete variable domain (other parts from reference TRBV19 and TRBJ2-3): DGGITQSPKYLFRKEGQNVTLSCEQNLNHDAMYWYRQDPGQGLRLIYYSQIVNDFQKGDIAEGYSVSREKKESFPLTVTSAQKNPTAFYLCASSIRRGALTRSTDTQYFGPGTRLTVL.